These 8 T cell receptor beta chains were sequenced from one sample in a study of blood T cell repertoires in COVID-19. Method: immunoSEQ multiplex PCR; TCRdb's copy keeps in-frame clones and lacks some. The sample comprises 90,000 to 150,000 clones, more than 75% of which are singletons, and under 5% rests with the top ten. The specimen was peripheral blood. The receptors derive from a man in his fifties or sixties with acute or convalescent COVID-19.

This chain uses TRBV5-1 with TRBJ2-3; 11 bases map to TRBD2. Trimming cost V 3 bases and J 4 bases; bases outside gene matches: 16. This CDR3 is built from 19 residues. CDR1 is SGHRS, CDR2 YFSETQ, per germline. CDR3 DNA sequence: TGCGCCAGCAGCTCCCCCCCTAGCGGGAGGAATGAGGGGGCAGATACGCAGTATTTT. It translates to CASSSPPSGRNEGADTQYF.

CDR3 amino acids: CARQGGTGELFF. The CDR3 DNA sequence: TGTGCCAGACAGGGCGGCACCGGGGAGCTGTTTTTT. V and J are TRBV2 and TRBJ2-2, with D perhaps TRBD1 (6 bases). Germline V lookup: CDR1 SNHLY, CDR2 FYNNEI. V lost 9 bases to trimming and J lost 4 bases, with 9 bases between them. The length of the CDR3 is 12 residues.

The V and J genes are TRBV29-1 and TRBJ2-7; a weak D match, TRBD2 (5 bases). Per the germline V gene, CDR1 is SQVTM and CDR2 is ANQGSEA. The CDR3 consists of 13 residues. V was trimmed by 4 bases and J by 0 bases, leaving 10 bases between them. The CDR3 DNA is TGCAGCGTTGTGACGGGGAACTCCTACGAGCAGTACTTC. Its translation is CSVVTGNSYEQYF.

This clone was picked up one time. The chain is built from TRBV14 and TRBJ1-2; D perhaps matches TRBD1 (5 bases). Trimming removed 1 base from V and 2 bases from J, with 5 bases in between. The CDR3 consists of 13 residues. Germline-derived CDR1 and CDR2 are SGHDN and FVKESK. The CDR3 region has the DNA TGTGCCAGCAGCCAAGGACAGAACTATGGCTACACCTTC. It translates to CASSQGQNYGYTF.

This clone came up once. The chain couples TRBV11-2 to TRBJ1-2, with D perhaps TRBD1 (6 bases). From germline, CDR1 is SGHAT and CDR2 FQNNGV. The germline V and J ends were trimmed by 3 bases and 7 bases, with 15 bases remaining between them. The CDR3 length is 14 residues. In DNA, the CDR3 is TGTGCCAGCAGCTTGAACAGGGAGGGTTCTGGCTACACCTTC. This codes for CASSLNREGSGYTF.

The rearrangement uses TRBV7-2 and TRBJ2-5, with D possibly being TRBD1 (5 bases). Germline V gives CDR1 SGHTA, CDR2 FQGNSA. The CDR3 is 14 amino acids. Trimming removed 3 bases at V and 2 bases at J, with 10 bases between. Here the CDR3 reads CASSLTEAQETQYF. DNA for the CDR3: TGTGCCAGCAGCTTGACAGAAGCACAAGAGACCCAGTACTTC.

The gene calls are TRBV5-1 and TRBJ2-7; the match to TRBD1 covers 9 bases. J lost 6 bases, V lost 4 bases, and 8 bases had no gene match. This CDR3 is built from 14 residues. Germline assignment: CDR1 SGHRS and CDR2 YFSETQ. This CDR3 is CASSRRTGASEQYF. In DNA, the CDR3 is TGCGCCAGCAGCAGGCGGACAGGGGCTTCCGAGCAGTACTTC.

The rearrangement joins TRBV7-6 to TRBJ1-2; no clear D. The CDR3 contains 12 residues. V gave up 1 base and J gave up 8 bases, with 8 bases separating them. CDR1 is SGHVS and CDR2 is FNYEAQ in the germline V gene. Written as DNA, the CDR3 is TGTGCCAGCAGCTTAGGAGGGATCGGCTACACCTTC. This codes for CASSLGGIGYTF.